The 13 T cell receptor beta chains listed next were all sequenced from one sample in a study of long-term antiretroviral therapy in people with HIV (dated by TCRdb to the early 2020s). Sequencing of the TRB variable region was done with the immunoSEQ hsTCRB v3.0 assay at survey level resolution. Entries here come from immuneACCESS through TCRdb and include only in-frame sequences with V and J called. Some clones fail to appear in such tables; in the studies checked, an unresolved V gene covers under half of the shortfall, and the cause of the remainder is unknown. Here the sample has roughly 27,000 clones; 85% occur a single time. Around 9.6% of the sample lies in the top ten. The sequenced sample was unsorted PBMCs, obtained 2.3 years after starting antiretroviral therapy. These TCRs come from a man aged 40-50 years with HIV.

The rearrangement uses TRBV2 and TRBJ2-1; 14 bases map to TRBD2. V was clipped by 8 bases and J by 9 bases; unmatched bases: 6. Germline-derived CDR1 and CDR2 are SNHLY and FYNNEI. The CDR3 totals 14 residues. The CDR3 DNA follows: TGTGCCAGCTGGGGACTAGCGGGAGTTGGTGAGCAGTTCTTC. Protein sequence: CASWGLAGVGEQFF.

Here the CDR3 DNA reads TGTGCCAGCAGCCCGACTAGCGGGAGCACCGGGGAGCTGTTTTTT. Its translation: CASSPTSGSTGELFF. The rearrangement joins TRBV7-6 to TRBJ2-2; 12 positions match TRBD2. V trimming: 5 bases; J trimming: 4 bases; junction bases outside the gene matches: 2. The CDR3 is 15 residues long. The germline V gene has CDR1 SGHVS and CDR2 FNYEAQ.

In its sample, this clone was seen once. The chain couples TRBV10-3 to TRBJ2-7; D is perhaps TRBD2 (6 bases). The V and J ends lost 8 bases and 3 bases respectively, with 8 bases between them. The germline CDR1 and CDR2 sequences are ENHRY and SYGVKD. This CDR3 comprises 11 residues. CDR3 in DNA: TGTGCCATCGCGGGGAACTACGAGCAGTACTTC. Amino acids: CAIAGNYEQYF.

This clone was observed a single time. The CDR3: CASSQDIGGRRTDTQYF. CDR3 bases: TGTGCCAGCAGCCAAGATATTGGGGGGAGACGCACAGATACGCAGTATTTT. The chain uses TRBV4-2 and TRBJ2-3, with D perhaps matching TRBD2 (6 bases). CDR1 is LGHNA and CDR2 is YNFKEQ in the germline V gene. Trimming took off 0 bases at V and 1 base at J, with 14 bases between the two ends. This CDR3 has 17 amino acids.

This chain links TRBV13 with TRBJ1-2; 9 positions match TRBD1. Per germline, CDR1 PRHDT and CDR2 FYEKMQ (reference sequence). This CDR3 is built from 15 residues. After removal of 4 bases from V and 1 base from J, the junction contained 4 bases not matched to a gene. This CDR3 is CASSYRTGDNYGYTF. The CDR3 DNA is TGTGCCAGCAGCTACCGGACAGGGGATAACTATGGCTACACCTTC.

This clone showed up just a few times. The chain employs TRBV6-5 and TRBJ1-3; D gene ambiguous. V was trimmed by 5 bases and J by 0 bases, leaving 8 bases between them. CDR1 and CDR2 (germline): MNHEY, SVGAGI. This CDR3 has 14 residues. CDR3 region: CASSTGSSGNTIYF. In DNA, the CDR3 is TGTGCCAGCAGTACGGGAAGCTCTGGAAACACCATATATTTT.

The J gene is TRBJ1-1, the V gene TRBV13; D may be TRBD1 (5 bases). Germline V lookup: CDR1 PRHDT, CDR2 FYEKMQ (reference sequence). The CDR3 contains 15 residues. Deletions cut 2 bases from V and 1 base from J, with 11 bases between. The CDR3 sequence is CASSLFPGSNTEAFF. CDR3 nucleotides: TGTGCCAGCAGCTTATTTCCAGGGTCGAACACTGAAGCTTTCTTT.

The V and J genes are TRBV5-1 and TRBJ2-1; D uncertain. This CDR3 spans 13 amino acids. The V and J ends lost 0 bases and 6 bases respectively, with 7 bases between them. The germline gives CDR1 SGHRS, CDR2 YFSETQ. CDR3 loop: CASSLGQPNEQFF. The CDR3 region has the DNA TGCGCCAGCAGCTTGGGCCAGCCCAATGAGCAGTTCTTC.

The rearrangement uses TRBV19 and TRBJ2-3, with 8 bases fitting TRBD1. Germline V gene lookup returns CDR1 LNHDA and CDR2 SQIVND (reference sequence). This CDR3 is 15 amino acids long. V was clipped by 4 bases and J by 1 base; unmatched bases: 4. CDR3 amino acids: CASSSDRGGTDTQYF. CDR3 in DNA: TGTGCCAGTAGTAGCGACAGGGGAGGCACAGATACGCAGTATTTT.

The chain links TRBV11-3 to TRBJ2-2; D not resolved. The CDR3 is 13 residues long. V gave up 2 bases and J gave up 3 bases, with 4 bases separating them. CDR1 SGHNT and CDR2 YENEEA come from the germline V gene. CDR3 bases: TGTGCCAGCAGCTTATTAGACACCGGGGAGCTGTTTTTT. Translation: CASSLLDTGELFF.

The gene calls are TRBV5-5 and TRBJ2-1, with 9 bases fitting TRBD2. Germline CDR1 and CDR2: SGHKS and YYEKEE (reference sequence). With V trimmed by 2 bases and J by 2 bases, 2 bases remained unmatched. The CDR3 sequence is 15 residues long. In DNA, the CDR3 is TGTGCCAGCAGCTTAGCGGGGGGCGCCTACAATGAGCAGTTCTTC. Protein: CASSLAGGAYNEQFF.

This chain links TRBV10-2 with TRBJ1-4, with D possibly TRBD1 on 5 matching bases. Germline lookup yields CDR1 WSHSY and CDR2 SAAADI. Trimming took off 3 bases at V and 8 bases at J, with 10 bases between the two ends. The CDR3 covers 13 residues. This CDR3 reads CASSDRVWEKLFF. DNA of the CDR3: TGCGCCAGCAGTGACAGGGTATGGGAAAAACTGTTTTTT.

In its sample, this clone was seen once. The rearrangement uses TRBV6-5 and TRBJ2-2, with unresolved D. CDR1 is MNHEY, CDR2 SVGAGI, per germline. Trimming stripped 5 bases from V and 4 bases from J, with 14 bases between. The CDR3 loop spans 15 amino acids. CDR3 bases: TGTGCCAGCAGTCTAACCAAACCGGGCACCGGGGAGCTGTTTTTT. The encoded protein is CASSLTKPGTGELFF.